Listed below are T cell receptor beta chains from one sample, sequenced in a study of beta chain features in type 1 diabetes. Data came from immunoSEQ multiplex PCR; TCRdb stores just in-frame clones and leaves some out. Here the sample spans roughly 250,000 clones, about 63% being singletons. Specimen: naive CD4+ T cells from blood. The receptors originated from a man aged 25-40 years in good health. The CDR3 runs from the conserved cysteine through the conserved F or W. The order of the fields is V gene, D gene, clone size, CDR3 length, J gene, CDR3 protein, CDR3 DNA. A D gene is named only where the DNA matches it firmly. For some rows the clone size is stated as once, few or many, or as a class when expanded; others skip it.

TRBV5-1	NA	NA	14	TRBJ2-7	CASSQDRGTYEQYF	TGCGCCAGCAGCCAGGACAGAGGGACCTACGAGCAGTACTTC
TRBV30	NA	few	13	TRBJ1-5	CAWSEAVDQPQHF	TGTGCCTGGAGTGAGGCAGTCGACCAGCCCCAGCATTTT
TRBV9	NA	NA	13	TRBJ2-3	CASSVEYSDAQYF	TGTGCCAGCAGCGTAGAGTATAGCGACGCGCAGTATTTT
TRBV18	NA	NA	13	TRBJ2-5	CASSQIGQETQYF	TGTGCCAGCTCTCAGATAGGTCAAGAGACCCAGTACTTC
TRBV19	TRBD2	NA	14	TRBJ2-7	CASSLTSGPYEQYF	TGTGCCAGTAGTTTAACTAGCGGTCCCTACGAGCAGTACTTC
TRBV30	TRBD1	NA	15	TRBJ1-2	CAWSEGQFYNYGYTF	TGTGCCTGGAGTGAGGGACAGTTCTATAACTATGGCTACACCTTC
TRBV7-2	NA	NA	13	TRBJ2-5	CASSSWIEGTQYF	TGTGCCAGCAGCTCCTGGATTGAAGGGACCCAGTACTTC
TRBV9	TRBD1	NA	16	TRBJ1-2	CASRETGQGRGYGYTF	TGTGCCAGCAGGGAGACCGGACAGGGAAGAGGGTATGGCTACACCTTC
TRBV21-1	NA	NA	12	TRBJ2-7	CASSKGDIRQYF	TGTGCCAGCAGCAAAGGGGACATCCGGCAGTACTTC
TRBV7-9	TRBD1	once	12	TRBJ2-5	CASSLAQGGKYF	TGTGCCAGCAGCTTAGCGCAAGGGGGCAAGTACTTC
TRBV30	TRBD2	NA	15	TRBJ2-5	CAWSPPPWGGETQYF	TGTGCCTGGAGTCCTCCGCCTTGGGGAGGGGAGACCCAGTACTTC
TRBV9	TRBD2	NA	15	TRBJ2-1	CASSVAGVYYNEQFF	TGTGCCAGCAGCGTCGCGGGAGTGTATTACAATGAGCAGTTCTTC